These 30 T cell receptor beta chains were all obtained from the same sample, sequenced in a study of CD8+ T cells in alopecia areata. Treatment described: oral pan-JAK inhibitor, 5-10 mg twice daily. Extracted from the samples, RNA was reverse transcribed into cDNA to serve as the sequencing template. Measured with immunoSEQ multiplex PCR; TCRdb has only the in-frame clones, and not every one. This sample has roughly 200,000 clones; around two fifths occur once, and the top ten carry roughly 0.5%. Specimen: CD4+ T cells sorted from blood, collected around week 30, from a patient treated with tofacitinib. The receptors stem from a human donor with alopecia areata.

CDR3 protein: CASSFTGPNQPQHF. For the CDR3, the DNA is TGTGCCAGCAGTTTCACAGGGCCCAATCAGCCCCAGCATTTT. V gene TRBV6-5 combines with J gene TRBJ1-5, with a weak D call TRBD1 (6 bases). This CDR3 comprises 14 residues. Trimming removed 4 bases from V and 3 bases from J, with 10 bases in between. Germline V CDR1 and CDR2: MNHEY, SVGAGI.

This clone appeared a few times. The genes are TRBV18 and TRBJ1-3, with D hard to call. The V and J ends lost 2 bases and 0 bases respectively, with 8 bases between them. Per the germline V gene, CDR1 is KGHSH and CDR2 is LQKENI. The CDR3 has 15 residues. This CDR3 reads CASSPTKSSGNTIYF. DNA of the CDR3: TGTGCCAGCTCACCAACAAAGAGCTCTGGAAACACCATATATTTT.

This clone occurred a few times. The chain joins TRBV11-2 to TRBJ2-7; weak D call: TRBD1 (6 bases). Per the germline V gene, CDR1 is SGHAT and CDR2 is FQNNGV. V lost 1 base and J lost 0, with 10 bases in between. The length of the CDR3 is 15 residues. The CDR3 DNA reads TGTGCCAGCAGCTTAGCAGGGGCTTACTCCTACGAGCAGTACTTC. Translated, it gives CASSLAGAYSYEQYF. Together with reference TRBV11-2 and TRBJ2-7, the CDR3 gives the full variable domain: EAGVAQSPRYKIIEKRQSVAFWCNPISGHATLYWYQQILGQGPKLLIQFQNNGVVDDSQLPKDRFSAERLKGVDSTLKIQPAKLEDSAVYLCASSLAGAYSYEQYFGPGTRLTVT.

The chain uses TRBV5-4 and TRBJ2-2, with D possibly TRBD1 on 5 matching bases. The CDR3 is 14 amino acids. V gave up 1 base and J gave up 4 bases, with 8 bases separating them. In germline, CDR1 is SGHNT, CDR2 YYREEE (reference sequence). The CDR3 DNA reads as TGTGCCAGCAGCTTGCAGGGTACCACCGGGGAGCTGTTTTTT. Its protein product is CASSLQGTTGELFF.

The chain joins TRBV5-1 to TRBJ2-2, with 7 positions matching TRBD1. Germline trimming cut 5 bases from V and 4 bases from J; bases unmatched to any gene: 8. Germline lookup yields CDR1 SGHRS and CDR2 YFSETQ. The CDR3 is made up of 15 amino acids. The CDR3, as DNA: TGCGCCAGCAGAGAGGGACAGTTTCTCACCGGGGAGCTGTTTTTT. Amino acid sequence: CASREGQFLTGELFF.

This clone has just one count. V is TRBV5-4 and J is TRBJ1-2; D unresolved. V was trimmed by 0 bases and J by 4 bases, leaving 10 bases between them. The germline V gene encodes CDR1 SGHNT and CDR2 YYREEE (reference sequence). The CDR3 sequence is 14 residues long. The DNA of the CDR3 is TGTGCCAGCAGCTTGGCGGGAACCTCCTATGGCTACACCTTC. This encodes CASSLAGTSYGYTF.

The rearrangement uses TRBV29-1 and TRBJ1-3, with D possibly matching TRBD1 (6 bases). The V gene's germline CDR1 is SQVTM and CDR2 ANQGSEA. This CDR3 is built from 14 residues. V was cut by 8 bases and J by 0 bases, with 14 bases left in between. The CDR3 nucleotides read TGCAGCATCTCCGGGACACTCTCTGGAAACACCATATATTTT. Translation: CSISGTLSGNTIYF.

A note on this clone: The same CDR3 can be traced to other DNA sequences in this sample. This chain connects TRBV6-1 to TRBJ1-1; a possible D gene is TRBD1 (5 bases). Germline CDR1 MNHNS, CDR2 SASEGT. The CDR3 has 13 amino acids. V shed 6 bases and J shed 1 base, with 9 bases lying between them. CDR3 nucleotide sequence: TGTGCCAGCAGCCGCACAGGGAACACTGAAGCTTTCTTT. Translating it yields CASSRTGNTEAFF.

The V and J genes are TRBV30 and TRBJ2-1, with D perhaps matching TRBD2 (7 bases). Germline V lookup: CDR1 GTSNPN, CDR2 SVGIG (reference sequence). CDR3 size: 13 residues. Trimming stripped 5 bases from V and 10 bases from J, with 18 bases between. This CDR3 reads CAWALGGAREQFF. The CDR3 coding sequence is TGTGCCTGGGCCCTTGGGGGGGCGCGGGAGCAGTTCTTC.

This clone has a handful of counts. This chain uses TRBV9 with TRBJ2-3, with D perhaps TRBD2 (5 bases). CDR1 is SGDLS, CDR2 YYNGEE, per germline. Trimming left V 2 bases short and J 0 bases short, with 10 bases between. The CDR3 sequence is 15 residues long. CDR3 amino acids: CASSVSGPSTDTQYF. The CDR3 bases are TGTGCCAGCAGCGTGAGCGGACCTAGCACAGATACGCAGTATTTT.

The rearrangement joins TRBV7-9 to TRBJ2-7; 8 bases align to TRBD2. Unmatched junction bases numbered 8, after V lost 8 bases and J lost 2 bases. The germline gives CDR1 SEHNR, CDR2 FQNEAQ (reference sequence). This CDR3 has 14 amino acids. The CDR3 nucleotides read TGTGCCAGCGCTGATAGTAGCGGGGCCTACGAGCAGTACTTC. It is translated as CASADSSGAYEQYF.

The chain carries TRBV7-2 and TRBJ2-1; D tentatively reads TRBD1 or TRBD2 (5 bases each). Germline CDR1 reads SGHTA; CDR2 reads FQGNSA. Trimming cost V 1 base and J 9 bases, with 16 bases left between them. The CDR3 extends over 15 amino acids. CDR3 residues: CASSLVERTGGEQFF. In DNA, the CDR3 is TGTGCCAGCAGCTTAGTGGAGCGGACTGGGGGTGAGCAGTTCTTC.

V gene TRBV9 combines with J gene TRBJ2-3, with 13 bases that match TRBD2. Trimming at V came to 4 bases and at J to 3 bases, leaving 8 bases not matched to a gene. The CDR3 runs to 17 residues. CDR1 and CDR2 (germline): SGDLS, YYNGEE. The CDR3 loop reads CASSPRQGLAGTDTQYF. In DNA form, the CDR3 reads TGTGCCAGCAGCCCACGGCAGGGACTAGCGGGAACAGATACGCAGTATTTT. Full variable domain (remainder filled in from reference TRBV9 and TRBJ2-3): DSGVTQTPKHLITATGQRVTLRCSPRSGDLSVYWYQQSLDQGLQFLIQYYNGEERAKGNILERFSAQQFPDLHSELNLSSLELGDSALYFCASSPRQGLAGTDTQYFGPGTRLTVL.

This clone was detected a few times. The V call is TRBV19, the J call TRBJ2-7; D is ambiguous. Per germline, CDR1 LNHDA and CDR2 SQIVND (reference sequence). There are 15 residues in the CDR3. V lost 4 bases and J lost 2, with 15 bases in between. This CDR3 reads CASSTSTQPTYEQYF. Here the CDR3 DNA reads TGTGCCAGTAGTACCTCGACCCAACCGACCTACGAGCAGTACTTC.

The gene calls are TRBV30 and TRBJ1-4; a weak D match, TRBD1 (6 bases). The CDR3 runs to 13 residues. Trimming pared 5 bases from V and 6 bases from J, leaving 13 bases between. Germline CDR1 and CDR2: GTSNPN and SVGIG (reference sequence). As DNA, the CDR3 is TGTGCCTGGGGGACAAGCCCGGATGAAAAACTGTTTTTT. Protein product: CAWGTSPDEKLFF.

The chain employs TRBV5-4 and TRBJ1-2; a possible D gene is TRBD1 (5 bases). The CDR3 extends over 13 amino acids. Germline lookup yields CDR1 SGHNT and CDR2 YYREEE (reference sequence). The ends were cut back, 1 base at V and 6 bases at J, with 10 bases in the middle. CDR3 sequence: CASSLTREHGYTF. The CDR3 nucleotides are TGTGCCAGCAGCTTGACCAGGGAGCATGGCTACACCTTC. Using reference TRBV5-4 and TRBJ1-2 for the parts outside the CDR3, the full variable domain is ETGVTQSPTHLIKTRGQQVTLRCSSQSGHNTVSWYQQALGQGPQFIFQYYREEENGRGNFPPRFSGLQFPNYSSELNVNALELDDSALYLCASSLTREHGYTFGSGTRLTVV.

This chain connects TRBV30 to TRBJ1-5, with TRBD1 matching over 9 bases. Looked up from germline, CDR1 is GTSNPN and CDR2 is SVGIG (reference sequence). CDR3 size: 13 residues. J gave up 4 bases and V 5 bases, and 3 bases lay outside the gene matches. Written as DNA, the CDR3 is TGTGCCTGGGGGACAGGGCTTAATCAGCCCCAGCATTTT. It codes for CAWGTGLNQPQHF. Supplemented by reference TRBV30 and TRBJ1-5, the full variable domain reads SQTIHQWPATLVQPVGSPLSLECTVEGTSNPNLYWYRQAAGRGLQLLFYSVGIGQISSEVPQNLSASRPQDRQFILSSKKLLLSDSGFYLCAWGTGLNQPQHFGDGTRLSIL.

This chain's CDR3 is CASSHYGPSTANYGYTF. The CDR3 DNA follows: TGCGCCAGCAGTCACTACGGGCCTTCCACGGCTAACTATGGCTACACCTTC. The gene calls are TRBV23-1 and TRBJ1-2; D gene uncertain. TRBV23-1 is an ORF; its function is uncertain. The length of the CDR3 is 17 residues. V was clipped by 3 bases and J by 0 bases, with 17 bases between them.

This chain uses TRBV2 with TRBJ1-6; 9 bases line up with TRBD1. The V gene's germline CDR1 is SNHLY and CDR2 FYNNEI. This CDR3 is built from 15 residues. V lost 6 bases, J lost 9 bases, and 9 bases stayed unmatched. The CDR3 DNA is TGTGCCAGCAGCCTACTGGGACAGGGTAGTTCACCCCTCCACTTT. Translation: CASSLLGQGSSPLHF.

The chain joins TRBV6-5 to TRBJ1-2; D gene ambiguous. CDR1 is MNHEY, CDR2 SVGAGI, per germline. V was shortened by 2 bases and J by 4 bases, with 11 bases between the two germline ends. The CDR3 has 14 residues. The CDR3 DNA is TGTGCCAGCAGTTACGGGGTGGGAATCTATGGCTACACCTTC. Translated: CASSYGVGIYGYTF.

V and J are TRBV30 and TRBJ1-4; TRBD1 agrees at 9 bases. The CDR3 has 15 amino acids. J lost 9 bases, V lost 1 base, and 9 bases had no gene match. In germline, CDR1 is GTSNPN, CDR2 SVGIG (reference sequence). CDR3 region: CAWSDATGGYQKLFF. The CDR3 DNA is TGTGCCTGGAGTGACGCAACAGGGGGCTACCAAAAACTGTTTTTT.

This clone is a singleton in its sample. The chain recombines TRBV30 with TRBJ2-1, with 10 bases lining up with TRBD1. CDR1 is GTSNPN and CDR2 is SVGIG in the germline V gene (reference sequence). The CDR3 is 14 amino acids. The V and J ends lost 3 bases and 4 bases, in that order; junction bases with no gene match: 3. CDR3 sequence (DNA): TGTGCCTGGAGCGCGGGACAGGGGTACAATGAGCAGTTCTTC. It yields the protein CAWSAGQGYNEQFF.

This clone has only a few counts. This chain uses TRBV9 with TRBJ2-1; D gene ambiguous. The germline V and J ends were trimmed by 3 bases and 4 bases, with 14 bases remaining between them. Germline CDR1 SGDLS, CDR2 YYNGEE. This CDR3 spans 15 amino acids. This chain's CDR3 is CASSDPRPPYNEQFF. The DNA for the CDR3 is TGTGCCAGCAGCGACCCCAGGCCCCCATACAATGAGCAGTTCTTC.

This sequence joins TRBV29-1 and TRBJ1-1, with TRBD1 as a possible D gene (5 bases). The V gene lost 6 bases and the J gene lost 1 base, with 12 bases spanning the gap. This CDR3 has 13 residues. Germline V gene data show CDR1 as SQVTM and CDR2 as ANQGSEA. The CDR3 loop is CSVSGRANTEAFF. CDR3 nucleotides: TGCAGCGTCTCCGGCAGGGCGAACACTGAAGCTTTCTTT.

The V gene is TRBV27, the J gene TRBJ1-1, with 7 bases aligning to TRBD1. J lost 3 bases, V lost 4 bases, and 14 bases had no gene match. This CDR3 is 17 amino acids long. The V gene's germline CDR1 is MNHEY and CDR2 SMNVEV (reference sequence). CDR3 residues: CASSSKKTGVRDTEAFF. The CDR3, as DNA: TGTGCCAGCAGTTCAAAGAAAACAGGGGTCAGGGACACTGAAGCTTTCTTT.

This clone has more than one count but fewer than ten. The chain joins TRBV29-1 to TRBJ1-2; 9 bases fit TRBD1. Germline CDR1 and CDR2: SQVTM and ANQGSEA. This CDR3 has 14 amino acids. V lost 3 bases to trimming and J lost 1 base; unmatched junction nucleotides: 3. CDR3 protein: CSVDTTGGNYGYTF. CDR3 bases: TGCAGCGTTGATACGACAGGGGGTAACTATGGCTACACCTTC.

This clone appeared a few times. This chain links TRBV30 with TRBJ2-4; TRBD1 aligns across 8 bases. In germline, CDR1 is GTSNPN, CDR2 SVGIG (reference sequence). After removal of 5 bases from V and 3 bases from J, the junction contained 12 bases not matched to a gene. This CDR3 has 16 residues. Here the CDR3 DNA reads TGTGCCTGGGAATACAGGGGGAGGTTGGGCAAAAACATTCAGTACTTC. Its translation: CAWEYRGRLGKNIQYF.

This chain joins TRBV7-9 and TRBJ2-2; 7 bases align to TRBD2. Per the germline V gene, CDR1 is SEHNR and CDR2 is FQNEAQ (reference sequence). Trimming cost V 2 bases and J 4 bases; bases outside gene matches: 4. The CDR3 is 15 amino acids. The CDR3 region has the DNA TGTGCCAGCAGCTTACTGGGGGAGGGCACCGGGGAGCTGTTTTTT. Translation: CASSLLGEGTGELFF.

In its sample, this clone was seen a few times. The genes are TRBV2 and TRBJ1-1; D is perhaps TRBD1 (5 bases). CDR1 is SNHLY and CDR2 is FYNNEI in the germline V gene. V dropped 3 bases and J dropped 2 bases, with 10 bases sitting between them. This CDR3 contains 14 residues. CDR3 sequence: CASSDWGSNTEAFF. The CDR3 DNA reads TGTGCCAGCAGTGATTGGGGCAGTAACACTGAAGCTTTCTTT.

The rearrangement links TRBV9 to TRBJ2-2, with 9 bases lining up with TRBD2. With 4 bases clipped from V and 5 bases from J, the junction kept 9 bases outside the gene matches. CDR1 is SGDLS, CDR2 YYNGEE, per germline. This CDR3 has 16 amino acids. CDR3 protein: CASSFPGLAETGELFF. CDR3 in DNA: TGTGCCAGCAGCTTCCCGGGACTAGCAGAGACCGGGGAGCTGTTTTTT. The complete variable domain, with remaining parts taken from reference TRBV9 and TRBJ2-2, reads DSGVTQTPKHLITATGQRVTLRCSPRSGDLSVYWYQQSLDQGLQFLIQYYNGEERAKGNILERFSAQQFPDLHSELNLSSLELGDSALYFCASSFPGLAETGELFFGEGSRLTVL.